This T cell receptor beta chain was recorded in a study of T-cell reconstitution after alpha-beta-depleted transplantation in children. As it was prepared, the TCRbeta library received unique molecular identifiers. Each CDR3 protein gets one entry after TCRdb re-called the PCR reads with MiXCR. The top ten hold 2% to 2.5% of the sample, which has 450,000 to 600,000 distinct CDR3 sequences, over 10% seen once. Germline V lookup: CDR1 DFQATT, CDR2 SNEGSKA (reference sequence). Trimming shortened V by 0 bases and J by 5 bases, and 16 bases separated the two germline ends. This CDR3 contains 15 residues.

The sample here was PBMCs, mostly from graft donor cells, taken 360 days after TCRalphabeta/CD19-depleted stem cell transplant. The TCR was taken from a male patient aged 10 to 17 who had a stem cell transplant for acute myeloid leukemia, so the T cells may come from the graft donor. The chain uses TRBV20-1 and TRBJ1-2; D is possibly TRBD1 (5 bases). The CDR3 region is CSARDKEVRAYGYTF. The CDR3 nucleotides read TGCAGTGCTAGAGATAAGGAGGTCAGGGCTTATGGCTACACCTTC.